The entry below gives a single TCR beta chain sequence along with its context. Patients selected for sequencing had displayed CD8+CD57+ cell expansion by flow cytometry. This sample is drawn from a study of CD8+CD57+ T cells in acquired aplastic anemia. Template material for TCR beta VDJ and CDR3 profiling consisted of genomic DNA. TCRdb reanalysed the reads using MiXCR and keeps one entry per CDR3 protein. The sample has about 200,000 distinct CDR3 sequences, 60% to 80% seen once. The V gene lost 4 bases and the J gene lost 0 bases, with 6 bases spanning the gap. CDR3 length: 13 amino acids. Germline-derived CDR1 and CDR2 are SGHTA and FQGNSA.

The chain carries TRBV7-2 and TRBJ1-1; D gene unclear. The receptor comes from a human donor with aplastic anemia. Input material: sorted CD4+, CD8+, or CD8+CD57+ T cells (not recorded which) from PBMCs. The CDR3 spells CASSCNMNTEAFF. In nucleotides, the CDR3 is TGTGCCAGCAGCTGTAACATGAACACTGAAGCTTTCTTT.